The subject of this entry is one T cell receptor beta chain. These data are taken from a study of blood T cell repertoires in COVID-19. Individuals drawn from approximately 22 US areas were roughly 18 to 95 years old. Authors' data handling: Cell counts per sample came from amplifying reference gene primers. Sequenced by immunoSEQ multiplex PCR; TCRdb stores in-frame clones only, minus some. D and trimming come from the DNA, and the V and J calls and clone size come from that table. The sample yields about 480,000 clones, 85% to 90% seen once. The CDR3 sequence is 15 residues long. Germline CDR1 is MNHEY and CDR2 is SMNVEV (reference sequence). V gave up 3 bases and J gave up 3 bases, with 13 bases separating them.

The gene calls are TRBV27 and TRBJ2-3, with D perhaps TRBD1 (5 bases). Source material: PBMCs or T cells enriched from blood (not recorded which). The clonotype comes from a woman aged 40 to 50 who had recovered from COVID-19. The CDR3 reads CASSFASGATDTQYF. Written as DNA, the CDR3 is TGTGCCAGCAGTTTCGCGTCTGGGGCGACAGATACGCAGTATTTT.